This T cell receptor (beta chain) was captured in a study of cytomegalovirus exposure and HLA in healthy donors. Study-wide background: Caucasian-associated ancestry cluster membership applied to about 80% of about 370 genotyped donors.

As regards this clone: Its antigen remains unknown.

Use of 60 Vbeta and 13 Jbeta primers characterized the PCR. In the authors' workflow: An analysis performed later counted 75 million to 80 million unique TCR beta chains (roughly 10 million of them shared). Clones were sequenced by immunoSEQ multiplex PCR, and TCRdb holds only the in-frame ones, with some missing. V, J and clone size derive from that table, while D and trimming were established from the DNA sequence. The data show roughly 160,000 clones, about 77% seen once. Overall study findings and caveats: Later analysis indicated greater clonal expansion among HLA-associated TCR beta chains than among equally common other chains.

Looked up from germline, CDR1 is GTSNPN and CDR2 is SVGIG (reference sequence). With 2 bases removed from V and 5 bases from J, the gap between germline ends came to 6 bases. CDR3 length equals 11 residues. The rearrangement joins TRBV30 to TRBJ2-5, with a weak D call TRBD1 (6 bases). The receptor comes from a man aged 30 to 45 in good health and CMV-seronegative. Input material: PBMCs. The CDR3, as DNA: TGTGCCTGGAGTCAGGGGGAGACCCAGTACTTC. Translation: CAWSQGETQYF.